The source of this T cell receptor beta chain is a study of neoadjuvant anti-PD-1 for oral cavity cancer. Cohort: HPV-negative, locally advanced oral cavity squamous cell carcinoma patients. V was clipped by 4 bases and J by 0 bases, with 11 bases between them. CDR1 is SGHRS, CDR2 YFSETQ, per germline. This CDR3 comprises 14 residues. Assay: immunoSEQ multiplex PCR; the TCRdb copy retains only in-frame clones and omits some. Here the sample spans approximately 14,000 clones, 70% being singletons. Sequences were derived from PBMCs, sampled before nivolumab (anti-PD-1) treatment. The TCR originated in a person between 40 and 85 years old with oral cavity squamous cell carcinoma. This sequence joins TRBV5-1 and TRBJ2-7; D is perhaps TRBD1 or TRBD2 (7 bases each). The CDR3 loop is CASSGGDSSYEQYF. The CDR3 coding sequence is TGCGCCAGCAGCGGGGGGGACAGCTCCTACGAGCAGTACTTC.